In its sample, the clone carrying this T cell receptor (beta chain) was seen a few times. Its cognate antigen is unknown. It is unclear where the CDR3 begins or ends on the DNA, so no DNA is shown, and the CDR3 is as TCRdb lists it. This specimen belongs to a study of CD8 T cells in ankylosing spondylitis. One entry per CDR3 protein results from TCRdb running MiXCR on the 5' RACE reads. This table has some 700,000 distinct CDR3 sequences, over 15% appearing once. Study-level results: From matched ankylosing spondylitis synovial fluid, disease-linked clones were reportedly recovered at significantly enriched levels. Disease-linked clones were found to be CD8+ and relatively rare in peripheral blood. It appeared that ankylosing spondylitis blood was characterized by a TCR beta motif of eight highly homologous variants.

The CDR3 sequence runs 19 residues, both termini included. Per germline, CDR1 MNHEY and CDR2 SMNVEV (reference sequence). The V and J genes are TRBV27 and TRBJ2-6; the table's D gene call, TRBD2, was not cross checked with the DNA. Sequencing used blood, either unsorted or a sorted T cell fraction (not recorded which). The clonotype was recovered from a male donor with ankylosing spondylitis. The CDR3 spells CASSTSTSSVLSGANVLTF.